This paragraph reports one TCR beta chain. Its target is not known. These data originate in a study of beta chain features in type 1 diabetes. Background on the study: Cell yields, gender and age were comparable in patients and healthy donors. Study-level results: Researchers caution that PCR might favor shorter templates, equally among patients and controls.

The authors sorted CD4+ naive, central memory, regulatory and stem cell-like memory cells via CD45RO/CCR7/CD25/CD127/CD95/CD27. Every bit of the isolated RNA underwent reverse transcription, so sequencing read expressed TCRB transcripts. Generated by immunoSEQ multiplex PCR, the TCRdb table keeps only in-frame clones and is missing some. Among roughly 400,000 clones listed, roughly 16% were seen once. Germline V gives CDR1 SGHTA, CDR2 FQGNSA. The CDR3 sequence is 12 residues long. Trimming left V 3 bases short and J 7 bases short, with 9 bases between. Material: naive CD4+ T cells from blood. The sequence came from a young woman in good health. The rearrangement joins TRBV7-2 to TRBJ2-5; D uncertain. The CDR3 spells CASSFGPGTQYF. The CDR3 nucleotides are TGTGCCAGCAGCTTCGGTCCGGGGACCCAGTACTTC.